What follows are 13 T cell receptor beta chains derived from one specimen sequenced in a study of CD8 T cells in ankylosing spondylitis. Study findings and constraints: For ankylosing spondylitis blood, a TCR beta motif of under 10 highly homologous variants appeared characteristic.

No cognate antigen is known for these TCRs. From the 5' RACE reads, TCRdb called clonotypes with MiXCR, one entry per CDR3 protein. The sample lists about 130,000 distinct CDR3 sequences, roughly a sixth occurring once. Sequencing was carried out using blood, either unsorted or a sorted T cell fraction (not recorded which). The receptors stem from a male donor with ankylosing spondylitis.

The rearrangement uses TRBV5-1 and TRBJ1-3, with no clear D. The ends were cut back, 1 base at V and 2 bases at J, with 7 bases in the middle. This CDR3 contains 14 residues. The germline CDR1 and CDR2 sequences are SGHRS and YFSETQ. In DNA, the CDR3 is TGCGCCAGCAGCTTGTGGGTTACTGGAAACACCATATATTTT. Translated: CASSLWVTGNTIYF.

V and J are TRBV7-9 and TRBJ2-1; D is perhaps TRBD1 (8 bases). V was trimmed by 2 bases and J by 6 bases, leaving 14 bases between them. The germline V gene encodes CDR1 SEHNR and CDR2 FQNEAQ (reference sequence). The CDR3 totals 15 residues. The CDR3 DNA is TGTGCCAGCAGCTTATTACAGGGGGGGGTCAATGAGCAGTTCTTC. Amino acids: CASSLLQGGVNEQFF.

This chain connects TRBV29-1 to TRBJ1-1; no definite D call. In germline, CDR1 is SQVTM, CDR2 ANQGSEA. The CDR3 extends over 11 amino acids. The V gene lost 4 bases and the J gene lost 8 bases, with 11 bases spanning the gap. In nucleotides, the CDR3 is TGCAGCGTTGTAGCCACCGCCGAAGCTTTCTTT. It is translated as CSVVATAEAFF.

As to this clonotype: At one end the junction does not follow the germline gene, possibly because of a read error. The chain is built from TRBV5-8 and TRBJ2-1, with a tentative D call TRBD2 (6 bases). The CDR3 contains 14 residues. Per germline, CDR1 SGHTS and CDR2 YDEGEE. For the CDR3, the DNA is TGTGCCAGCAGATTGGGGGGCTCCTACAATGAGCAGTTCTTC. This sequence encodes CASRLGGSYNEQFF.

This clonotype was counted only a few times. The rearrangement uses TRBV27 and TRBJ2-7; the D is unclear. Trimming shortened V by 5 bases and J by 3 bases, and 5 bases separated the two germline ends. The CDR3 covers 11 residues. The V gene's germline CDR1 is MNHEY and CDR2 SMNVEV (reference sequence). CDR3 bases: TGTGCCAGCAGTGTACTCTACGAGCAGTACTTC. Translating gives CASSVLYEQYF.

V usage is TRBV2 and J usage is TRBJ2-7; no clear D. Trimming took 7 bases from V and 1 from J, leaving 11 bases between them. Germline values: CDR1 SNHLY, CDR2 FYNNEI. The CDR3 contains 13 residues. CDR3 coding DNA: TGTGCCAGCAACGAATGGGTATCCTACGAGCAGTACTTC. It specifies CASNEWVSYEQYF.

This clonotype was picked up a small number of times. The chain combines TRBV28 with TRBJ2-1; TRBD1 matches 8 bases. The CDR3 covers 11 residues. Germline V gene data show CDR1 as MDHEN and CDR2 as SYDVKM. V lost 8 bases and J lost 8; bases outside the gene matches: 2. The CDR3 reads CASSGGYEQFF. In nucleotides, the CDR3 is TGTGCCAGCTCAGGGGGCTATGAGCAGTTCTTC.

V usage is TRBV10-3 and J usage is TRBJ1-1; TRBD1 agrees at 12 bases. The CDR3 is made up of 16 amino acids. CDR1 and CDR2 from the germline V gene are ENHRY and SYGVKD. Trimming cost V 9 bases and J 4 bases; bases outside gene matches: 12. CDR3: CAMPGQGAGEGTEAFF. In DNA, the CDR3 is TGTGCCATGCCGGGACAGGGGGCTGGAGAGGGCACTGAAGCTTTCTTT.

CDR3 DNA sequence: TGTGCCAGCAGCTTAGATTCGGGACCCGCCTTGTCCAGGGACAATGAGCAGTTCTTC. This gives the protein CASSLDSGPALSRDNEQFF. The rearrangement uses TRBV11-2 and TRBJ2-1, with D perhaps TRBD1 or TRBD2 (5 bases each). The CDR3 spans 19 residues. V lost 0 bases, J lost 5 bases, and 23 bases lay in between. CDR1 is SGHAT and CDR2 is FQNNGV in the germline V gene.

This rearrangement joins TRBV5-6 to TRBJ2-3; 11 bases match TRBD2. CDR3 size: 20 residues. Germline CDR1 and CDR2: SGHDT and YYEEEE. V shed 5 bases, J shed 2 bases, and the junction held 19 bases outside the gene matches. In DNA form, the CDR3 reads TGTGCCAGCAGTCTGGATCCACAGGTTCCTAGCGGGGGGAACACAGATACGCAGTATTTT. Its protein is CASSLDPQVPSGGNTDTQYF.

This clonotype appeared a few times. The V call is TRBV29-1, the J call TRBJ2-4; the D is unclear. The CDR3 has 10 amino acids. Germline values: CDR1 SQVTM, CDR2 ANQGSEA. V lost 1 base to trimming and J lost 9 bases, with 4 bases between them. The CDR3 reads CSVEAVIQYF. The DNA for the CDR3 is TGCAGCGTTGAAGCGGTCATTCAGTACTTC.

The table lists this clonotype with a few counts. The chain carries TRBV4-1 and TRBJ1-1; possible D gene TRBD1, 5 bases. The CDR3 contains 13 residues. The V end was cut by 3 bases, the J end by 6 bases, with 11 bases between. In germline, CDR1 is MGHRA, CDR2 YSYEKL. The CDR3 sequence: CASSQRDGPEAFF. The DNA of the CDR3 is TGCGCCAGCAGCCAGAGGGACGGACCTGAAGCTTTCTTT.

This clonotype occurred a few times. The chain joins TRBV28 to TRBJ1-4, with D tentatively TRBD1 (6 bases). The germline V gene has CDR1 MDHEN and CDR2 SYDVKM. The CDR3 spans 19 residues. The V end was cut by 5 bases, the J end by 0 bases, with 22 bases between. CDR3 DNA sequence: TGTGCCAGCAGTCCCCCCGGGGGGGCCAGAGTTGCAACTAATGAAAAACTGTTTTTT. The encoded protein is CASSPPGGARVATNEKLFF. Looking up the rest from reference TRBV28 and TRBJ1-4 gives the full variable domain: DVKVTQSSRYLVKRTGEKVFLECVQDMDHENMFWYRQDPGLGLRLIYFSYDVKMKEKGDIPEGYSVSREKKERFSLILESASTNQTSMYLCASSPPGGARVATNEKLFFGSGTQLSVL.